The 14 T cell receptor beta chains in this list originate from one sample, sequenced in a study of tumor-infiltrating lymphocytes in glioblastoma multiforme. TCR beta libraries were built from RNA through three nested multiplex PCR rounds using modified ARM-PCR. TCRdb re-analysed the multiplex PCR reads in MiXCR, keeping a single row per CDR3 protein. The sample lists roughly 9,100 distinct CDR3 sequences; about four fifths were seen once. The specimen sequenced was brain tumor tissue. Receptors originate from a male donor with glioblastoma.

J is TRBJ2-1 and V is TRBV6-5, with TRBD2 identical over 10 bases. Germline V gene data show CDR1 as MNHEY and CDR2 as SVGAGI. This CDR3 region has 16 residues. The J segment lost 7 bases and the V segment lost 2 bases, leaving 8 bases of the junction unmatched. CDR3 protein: CASSYRISGRRNEQFF. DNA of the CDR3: TGTGCCAGCAGTTACAGGATTAGCGGGAGGAGGAATGAGCAGTTCTTC.

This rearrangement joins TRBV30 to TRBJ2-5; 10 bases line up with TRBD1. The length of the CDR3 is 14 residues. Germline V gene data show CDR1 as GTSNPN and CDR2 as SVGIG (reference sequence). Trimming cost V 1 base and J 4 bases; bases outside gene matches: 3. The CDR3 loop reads CAWSATGGGETQYF. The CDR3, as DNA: TGTGCCTGGAGTGCGACAGGGGGCGGAGAGACCCAGTACTTC.

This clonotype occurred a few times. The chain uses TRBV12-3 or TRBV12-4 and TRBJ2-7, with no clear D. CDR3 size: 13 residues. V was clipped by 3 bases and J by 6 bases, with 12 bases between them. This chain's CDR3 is CASSLNSNPEQYF. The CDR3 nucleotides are TGTGCCAGCAGTTTGAACAGTAATCCCGAGCAGTACTTC.

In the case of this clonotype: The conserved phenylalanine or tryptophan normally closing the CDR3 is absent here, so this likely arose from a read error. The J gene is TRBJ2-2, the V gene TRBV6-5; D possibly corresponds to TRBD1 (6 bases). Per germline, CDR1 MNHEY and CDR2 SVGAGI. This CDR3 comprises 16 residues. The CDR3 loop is CASSYVPGVSTGELFS. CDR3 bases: TGTGCCAGCAGTTACGTGCCAGGGGTGAGCACCGGAGAGCTGTTTTCT.

CDR3 in amino acids: CASAKDGQETQYF. CDR3 DNA: TGTGCTAGTGCCAAGGACGGACAAGAGACCCAGTACTTC. The rearrangement links TRBV12-5 to TRBJ2-5, with D hard to call. Germline assignment: CDR1 LGHNT and CDR2 FRNRAP. CDR3 size: 13 residues. V was pared by 7 bases and J by 2 bases, with 11 bases between.

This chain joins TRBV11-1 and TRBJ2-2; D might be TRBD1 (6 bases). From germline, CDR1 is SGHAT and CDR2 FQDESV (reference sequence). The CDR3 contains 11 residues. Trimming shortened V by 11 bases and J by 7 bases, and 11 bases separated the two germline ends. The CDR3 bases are TGTGCCCGTTGGGACATCGGGGAGCTGTTTTTT. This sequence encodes CARWDIGELFF.

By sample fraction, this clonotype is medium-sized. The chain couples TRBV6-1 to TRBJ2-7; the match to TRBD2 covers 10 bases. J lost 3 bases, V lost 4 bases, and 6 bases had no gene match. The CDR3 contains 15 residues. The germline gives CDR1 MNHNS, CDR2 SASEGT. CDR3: CASSATSGRVYEQYF. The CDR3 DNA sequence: TGTGCCAGCAGTGCGACTAGCGGGCGAGTCTACGAGCAGTACTTC.

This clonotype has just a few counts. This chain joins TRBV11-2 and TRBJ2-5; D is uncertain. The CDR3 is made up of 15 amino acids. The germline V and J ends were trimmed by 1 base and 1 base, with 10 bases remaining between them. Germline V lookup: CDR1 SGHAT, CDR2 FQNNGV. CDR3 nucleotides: TGTGCCAGCAGCTTAGCGCGGATGGTCCAAGAGACCCAGTACTTC. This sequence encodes CASSLARMVQETQYF.

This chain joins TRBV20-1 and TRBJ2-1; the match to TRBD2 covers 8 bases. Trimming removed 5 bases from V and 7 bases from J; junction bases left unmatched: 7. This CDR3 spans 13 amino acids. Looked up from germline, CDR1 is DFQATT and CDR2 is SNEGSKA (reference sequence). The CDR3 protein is CSASRTSPNEQFF. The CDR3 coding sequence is TGCAGTGCTTCCCGGACTAGCCCGAATGAGCAGTTCTTC.

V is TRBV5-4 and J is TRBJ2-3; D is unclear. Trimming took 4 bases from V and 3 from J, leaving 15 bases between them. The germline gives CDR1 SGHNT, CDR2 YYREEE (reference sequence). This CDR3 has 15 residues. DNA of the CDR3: TGTGCCAGCAGCGCCAGGACGGCGGCAACAGATACGCAGTATTTT. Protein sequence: CASSARTAATDTQYF. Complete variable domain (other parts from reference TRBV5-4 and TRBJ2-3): ETGVTQSPTHLIKTRGQQVTLRCSSQSGHNTVSWYQQALGQGPQFIFQYYREEENGRGNFPPRFSGLQFPNYSSELNVNALELDDSALYLCASSARTAATDTQYFGPGTRLTVL.

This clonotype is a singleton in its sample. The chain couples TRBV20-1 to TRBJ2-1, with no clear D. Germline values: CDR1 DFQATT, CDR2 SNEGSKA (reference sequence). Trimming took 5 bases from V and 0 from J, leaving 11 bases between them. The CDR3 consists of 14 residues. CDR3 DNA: TGCAGTGCTCCAGCCCGTCTCTCCTACAATGAGCAGTTCTTC. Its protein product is CSAPARLSYNEQFF.

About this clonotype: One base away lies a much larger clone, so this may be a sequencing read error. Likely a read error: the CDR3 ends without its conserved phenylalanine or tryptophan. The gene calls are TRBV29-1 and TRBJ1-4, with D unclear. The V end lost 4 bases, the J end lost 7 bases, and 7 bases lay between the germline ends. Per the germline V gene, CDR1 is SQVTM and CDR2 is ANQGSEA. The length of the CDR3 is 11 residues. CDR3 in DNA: TGCAGCGTTGGTGGAGGTGAAAAACTGTTTCTT. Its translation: CSVGGGEKLFL.

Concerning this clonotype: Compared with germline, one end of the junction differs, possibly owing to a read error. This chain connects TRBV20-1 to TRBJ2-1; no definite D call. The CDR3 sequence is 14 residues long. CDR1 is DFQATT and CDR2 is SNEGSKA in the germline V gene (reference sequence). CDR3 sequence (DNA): TGCAGTGCTAGAGATCGGGTCTCCTTCAATGAGCAGTTCTTC. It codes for CSARDRVSFNEQFF.

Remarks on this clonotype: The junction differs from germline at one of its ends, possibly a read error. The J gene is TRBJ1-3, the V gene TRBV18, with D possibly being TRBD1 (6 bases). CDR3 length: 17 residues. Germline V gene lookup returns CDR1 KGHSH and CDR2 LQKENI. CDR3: CASSLSGDNNSGSTIYF. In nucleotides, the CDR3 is TGTGCCAGCTCACTCTCAGGGGACAACAACTCTGGAAGCACCATATATTTT.